These 19 T cell receptor beta chains were all obtained from the same sample, sequenced in a study of OX40 agonist ivuxolimab in advanced cancers. TCRdb's copy holds only in-frame clones and misses some; the assay was immunoSEQ multiplex PCR. The table lists about 48,000 clones, around 90% of them singletons. This sample comprised CD4+ or CD8+ T cells sorted from blood, obtained in a trial of the OX40 agonist ivuxolimab. The receptors here all came from an adult with an advanced solid tumor such as melanoma, head and neck, liver or kidney cancer.

This chain joins TRBV29-1 and TRBJ2-1, with TRBD1 matching over 9 bases. The CDR3 spans 16 residues. Per germline, CDR1 SQVTM and CDR2 ANQGSEA. The V segment lost 7 bases and the J segment 7 bases; nucleotides outside the gene matches: 17. The chain's CDR3 is CSGAGREGTGWNEQFF. In DNA, the CDR3 is TGCAGCGGTGCTGGGAGGGAGGGGACAGGGTGGAATGAGCAGTTCTTC.

This clone appeared a single time. The rearrangement links TRBV9 to TRBJ2-5; D is perhaps TRBD1 or TRBD2 (6 bases each). V dropped 3 bases and J dropped 5 bases, with 14 bases sitting between them. CDR3 length: 14 residues. Germline CDR1 and CDR2: SGDLS and YYNGEE. The CDR3 DNA is TGTGCCAGCAGCGCCGATGGGGGGCCCGAGACCCAGTACTTC. It is translated as CASSADGGPETQYF.

The rearrangement uses TRBV11-2 and TRBJ2-7; no clear D. Trimming pared 2 bases from V and 6 bases from J, leaving 8 bases between. The CDR3 runs 12 residues. Germline V gene lookup returns CDR1 SGHAT and CDR2 FQNNGV. As DNA, the CDR3 is TGTGCCAGCAGCTTATCCGGCATCGAGCAGTACTTC. As protein: CASSLSGIEQYF.

The V and J genes are TRBV10-1 and TRBJ2-3, with 7 bases matching TRBD2. Losses at the gene ends were 3 bases for V and 6 bases for J; bases not matched to a gene: 0. The length of the CDR3 is 12 residues. Per germline, CDR1 WNHNN and CDR2 SYGVQD (reference sequence). The CDR3, as DNA: TGCGCCAGCAGTGATAGCGGGGATACGCAGTATTTT. Translation: CASSDSGDTQYF.

The rearrangement links TRBV13 to TRBJ2-2; no clear D gene. V was trimmed by 5 bases and J by 1 base, leaving 5 bases between them. The CDR3 has 13 residues. The germline V gene has CDR1 PRHDT and CDR2 FYEKMQ (reference sequence). CDR3 sequence reads: CASSGKNTGELFF. The CDR3 DNA reads TGTGCCAGCAGCGGCAAGAACACCGGGGAGCTGTTTTTT.

This clone was seen a single time. The chain couples TRBV11-2 to TRBJ2-3; D remains ambiguous. V lost 6 bases to trimming and J lost 4 bases, with 11 bases between them. Germline values: CDR1 SGHAT, CDR2 FQNNGV. The CDR3 has 13 residues. The CDR3: CASRPRLADTQYF. CDR3 bases: TGTGCCAGCAGACCGCGGCTAGCAGATACGCAGTATTTT.

The chain employs TRBV27 and TRBJ2-1, with D tentatively TRBD2 (6 bases). The germline gives CDR1 MNHEY, CDR2 SMNVEV (reference sequence). V was cut by 0 bases and J by 9 bases, with 6 bases left in between. The CDR3 consists of 12 residues. DNA for the CDR3: TGTGCCAGCAGTTTATCCGGGAGTGAGCAGTTCTTC. Its protein is CASSLSGSEQFF.

The CDR3 nucleotides are TGCGCCAGCAGCCAAGTCGCAGGGGAATCCCACGAGCAGTACTTC. The encoded protein is CASSQVAGESHEQYF. The V call is TRBV4-3, the J call TRBJ2-7; D may be TRBD1 (6 bases). The CDR3 runs to 15 residues. The V gene lost 1 base and the J gene lost 5 bases, with 15 bases spanning the gap. The germline V gene encodes CDR1 LGHNA and CDR2 YSLEER.

The chain has TRBV7-8 and TRBJ2-3, with TRBD1 as a possible D gene (5 bases). This CDR3 has 14 amino acids. Between the trimmed V and J ends, which lost 4 bases and 1 base, there was a span of 9 bases. Germline CDR1 reads SGHVS; CDR2 reads FQNEAQ. Here the CDR3 reads CASSSLTGTDTQYF. As DNA, the CDR3 is TGTGCCAGCAGCTCATTGACAGGCACAGATACGCAGTATTTT.

This clone was seen a single time. V usage is TRBV29-1 and J usage is TRBJ2-5, with 9 bases fitting TRBD1. This CDR3 has 15 residues. V shed 6 bases, J shed 4 bases, and the junction held 12 bases outside the gene matches. Germline V gene lookup returns CDR1 SQVTM and CDR2 ANQGSEA. The CDR3 nucleotides read TGCAGCGTGACCGACAGGGGGTTTAGGGGAGAGACCCAGTACTTC. As protein: CSVTDRGFRGETQYF.

The chain combines TRBV23-1 with TRBJ2-4, with D uncertain. TRBV23-1 is filed as an ORF, its function uncertain. V was clipped by 0 bases and J by 0 bases, with 12 bases between them. The CDR3 runs to 17 residues. CDR3 bases: TGCGCCAGCAGTCAATCAGGGCAAAGGCTAGCCAAAAACATTCAGTACTTC. Translated, it gives CASSQSGQRLAKNIQYF.

The chain has TRBV27 and TRBJ2-1; TRBD2 matches at 10 bases. CDR1 MNHEY and CDR2 SMNVEV come from the germline V gene (reference sequence). Germline trimming cut 3 bases from V and 5 bases from J; bases unmatched to any gene: 1. CDR3 length equals 14 residues. CDR3 loop: CASSLGLANNEQFF. The CDR3 region has the DNA TGTGCCAGCAGTTTGGGACTAGCGAACAATGAGCAGTTCTTC.

This clone turned up a few times. CDR3 coding DNA: TGTGCCACCACTGCGGACAGGGGGCCTAATCAGCCCCAGCATTTT. Translation gives CATTADRGPNQPQHF. The V call is TRBV15, the J call TRBJ1-5; TRBD1 matches at 11 bases. Germline V gene sequence: CDR1 LNHNV, CDR2 YYDKDF (reference sequence). The CDR3 is made up of 15 amino acids. Unmatched junction bases numbered 6, after V lost 7 bases and J lost 4 bases.

The chain recombines TRBV19 with TRBJ2-1, with D possibly called TRBD1 or TRBD2 (5 bases each). The CDR3 is made up of 11 amino acids. Per germline, CDR1 LNHDA and CDR2 SQIVND (reference sequence). V was shortened by 8 bases and J by 7 bases, with 9 bases between the two germline ends. The CDR3: CASSWGNEQFF. For the CDR3, the DNA is TGTGCCAGTTCCTGGGGGAATGAGCAGTTCTTC.

This chain links TRBV9 with TRBJ1-1; weak D call: TRBD1 (5 bases). The germline V gene encodes CDR1 SGDLS and CDR2 YYNGEE. Trimming shortened V by 0 bases and J by 3 bases, and 15 bases separated the two germline ends. This CDR3 is built from 16 residues. The CDR3 protein is CASSVEIAGRDTEAFF. The CDR3 coding sequence is TGTGCCAGCAGCGTAGAAATAGCGGGCAGGGACACTGAAGCTTTCTTT. Drawing the rest from reference TRBV9 and TRBJ1-1, the complete variable domain is DSGVTQTPKHLITATGQRVTLRCSPRSGDLSVYWYQQSLDQGLQFLIQYYNGEERAKGNILERFSAQQFPDLHSELNLSSLELGDSALYFCASSVEIAGRDTEAFFGQGTRLTVV.

The chain couples TRBV7-9 to TRBJ2-7; 8 bases map to TRBD2. Germline CDR1 SEHNR, CDR2 FQNEAQ (reference sequence). The CDR3 covers 16 residues. V gave up 1 base and J gave up 0 bases; unmatched junction bases: 5. CDR3: CASSLVPGLDSYEQYF. The CDR3 coding sequence is TGTGCCAGCAGCTTAGTTCCGGGACTAGACTCCTACGAGCAGTACTTC.

V and J are TRBV6-4 and TRBJ2-3; maybe TRBD1 (5 bases). V lost 0 bases to trimming and J lost 4 bases, with 11 bases between them. CDR1 and CDR2 from the germline V gene are MRHNA and SNTAGT. The CDR3 runs 15 residues. Here the CDR3 DNA reads TGTGCCAGCAGTGACTCGTCAGGGATGTCAGATACGCAGTATTTT. Translated, it gives CASSDSSGMSDTQYF.

The chain carries TRBV18 and TRBJ1-2, with D uncertain. V was shortened by 0 bases and J by 8 bases, with 10 bases between the two germline ends. The germline V gene encodes CDR1 KGHSH and CDR2 LQKENI. This CDR3 spans 13 amino acids. The DNA for the CDR3 is TGTGCCAGCTCACCACCGTTTACGCGAGGCTACACCTTC. This codes for CASSPPFTRGYTF.

The gene calls are TRBV14 and TRBJ2-5; D remains ambiguous. Per germline, CDR1 SGHDN and CDR2 FVKESK. The V and J ends lost 1 base and 5 bases respectively, with 17 bases between them. This CDR3 is built from 16 residues. DNA for the CDR3: TGTGCCAGCAGCCAAGTTTTTAATCCCTATTCGGAGACCCAGTACTTC. Protein sequence: CASSQVFNPYSETQYF.